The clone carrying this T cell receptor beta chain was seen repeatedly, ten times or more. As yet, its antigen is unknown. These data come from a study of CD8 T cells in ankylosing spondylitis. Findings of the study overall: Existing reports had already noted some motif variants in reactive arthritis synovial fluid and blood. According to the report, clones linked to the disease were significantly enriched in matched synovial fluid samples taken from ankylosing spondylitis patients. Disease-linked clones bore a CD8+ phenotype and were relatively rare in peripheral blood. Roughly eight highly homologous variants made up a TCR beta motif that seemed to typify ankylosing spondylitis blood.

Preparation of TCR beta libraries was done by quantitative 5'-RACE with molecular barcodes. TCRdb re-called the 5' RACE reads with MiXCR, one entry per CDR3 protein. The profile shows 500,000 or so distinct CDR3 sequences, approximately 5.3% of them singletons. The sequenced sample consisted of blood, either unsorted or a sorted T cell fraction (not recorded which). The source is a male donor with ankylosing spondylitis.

The CDR3 region is CASSLVGTGVTEAFF. Here the CDR3 DNA reads TGTGCCAGCAGCTTAGTTGGGACAGGGGTCACTGAAGCTTTCTTT. V gene TRBV7-2 combines with J gene TRBJ1-1; 10 nucleotides match TRBD1. The CDR3 spans 15 residues. The V segment lost 1 base and the J segment 4 bases; nucleotides outside the gene matches: 3. CDR1 is SGHTA and CDR2 is FQGNSA in the germline V gene.